These 21 T cell receptor beta chains share one sample of origin, sequenced in a study of CD8+ T cells in alopecia areata. As the sequencing template, cDNA was produced by extracting RNA and reverse transcribing it. Sequencing used immunoSEQ multiplex PCR; TCRdb keeps in-frame clones, though not all of them. The top ten clones hold about 40% of a sample with approximately 150,000 clones, 62% of them seen once. The sequenced sample consisted of CD8+ T cells sorted from blood. The receptors originated from a human donor in good health.

This clone was detected a few times. The chain joins TRBV6-6 to TRBJ2-2; no clear D gene. CDR1 is MNHNY, CDR2 SVGAGI, per germline (reference sequence). Trimming took off 6 bases at V and 6 bases at J, with 8 bases between the two ends. The CDR3 contains 12 residues. CDR3 in amino acids: CASSRGAGELFF. DNA of the CDR3: TGTGCCAGCAGCCGAGGTGCCGGGGAGCTGTTTTTT.

This clone was observed a handful of times. V is TRBV7-9 and J is TRBJ2-7; D call uncertain. Germline V gene data show CDR1 as SEHNR and CDR2 as FQNEAQ (reference sequence). The V gene lost 3 bases and the J gene lost 2 bases, with 8 bases spanning the gap. The CDR3 covers 13 residues. The CDR3 is CASSFVPAYEQYF. The CDR3 nucleotides are TGTGCCAGCAGCTTCGTCCCGGCCTACGAGCAGTACTTC.

The chain couples TRBV29-1 to TRBJ1-2, with D uncertain. The CDR3 totals 11 residues. V lost 4 bases and J lost 6, with 9 bases in between. Germline lookup yields CDR1 SQVTM and CDR2 ANQGSEA. The CDR3 region is CSVVPADGYTF. CDR3 coding DNA: TGCAGCGTTGTGCCCGCGGATGGCTACACCTTC.

The rearrangement uses TRBV14 and TRBJ1-1; 10 nucleotides align to TRBD1. Trimming removed 1 base from V and 0 bases from J; junction bases left unmatched: 5. The CDR3 has 17 amino acids. Germline V gene data show CDR1 as SGHDN and CDR2 as FVKESK. The CDR3 loop is CASSQVDRGVVNTEAFF. CDR3 DNA: TGTGCCAGCAGCCAAGTGGACAGGGGGGTAGTGAACACTGAAGCTTTCTTT. Together with reference TRBV14 and TRBJ1-1, the CDR3 gives the full variable domain: EAGVTQFPSHSVIEKGQTVTLRCDPISGHDNLYWYRRVMGKEIKFLLHFVKESKQDESGMPNNRFLAERTGGTYSTLKVQPAELEDSGVYFCASSQVDRGVVNTEAFFGQGTRLTVV.

V usage is TRBV27 and J usage is TRBJ2-7; D gene uncertain. CDR3 length: 13 residues. With 5 bases removed from V and 3 bases from J, the gap between germline ends came to 11 bases. Germline CDR1 MNHEY, CDR2 SMNVEV (reference sequence). The CDR3 sequence: CASSLTTGYEQYF. The CDR3 DNA reads as TGTGCCAGCAGTCTTACTACCGGCTACGAGCAGTACTTC.

This clone was counted only a few times. The rearrangement joins TRBV7-9 to TRBJ2-7; no definite D call. CDR3 length: 12 residues. Trimming took off 1 base at V and 3 bases at J, with 4 bases between the two ends. The germline CDR1 and CDR2 sequences are SEHNR and FQNEAQ (reference sequence). DNA for the CDR3: TGTGCCAGCAGCTTAGACGACTACGAGCAGTACTTC. It codes for CASSLDDYEQYF.

This clone was seen a few times. The J gene is TRBJ2-5, the V gene TRBV5-1; 9 bases are shared with TRBD2. Trimming at V came to 5 bases and at J to 2 bases, leaving 4 bases not matched to a gene. This CDR3 contains 14 residues. Germline assignment: CDR1 SGHRS and CDR2 YFSETQ. The CDR3 DNA reads TGCGCCAGCAGTCTAGCGGGATTACAAGAGACCCAGTACTTC. It is translated as CASSLAGLQETQYF.

The gene calls are TRBV9 and TRBJ2-3; D perhaps matches TRBD2 (5 bases). The CDR3 has 13 amino acids. Germline CDR1 and CDR2: SGDLS and YYNGEE. Trimming removed 5 bases from V and 2 bases from J, with 9 bases in between. CDR3 amino acids: CASSPGDTDTQYF. DNA of the CDR3: TGTGCCAGCAGTCCCGGGGACACAGATACGCAGTATTTT.

The chain joins TRBV11-2 to TRBJ2-1; a possible D gene is TRBD2 (6 bases). Looked up from germline, CDR1 is SGHAT and CDR2 is FQNNGV. The CDR3 has 14 residues. Trimming cost V 5 bases and J 4 bases, with 12 bases left between them. The CDR3: CASSPSGGYNEQFF. DNA of the CDR3: TGTGCCAGCAGCCCCAGCGGAGGGTACAATGAGCAGTTCTTC.

The chain combines TRBV2 with TRBJ1-2, with unresolved D. This CDR3 spans 11 amino acids. CDR1 is SNHLY, CDR2 FYNNEI, per germline. V shed 6 bases and J shed 7 bases, with 9 bases lying between them. In DNA form, the CDR3 reads TGTGCCAGCAGAAATGTGGGTGGCTACACCTTC. Residues: CASRNVGGYTF.

J is TRBJ2-5 and V is TRBV7-9, with 7 positions matching TRBD2. Germline V CDR1 and CDR2: SEHNR, FQNEAQ (reference sequence). The CDR3 is made up of 15 amino acids. V lost 1 base and J lost 1; bases outside the gene matches: 3. For the CDR3, the DNA is TGTGCCAGCAGCTTAGGGCCTAGCGGCCAAGAGACCCAGTACTTC. Protein product: CASSLGPSGQETQYF.

The chain recombines TRBV5-4 with TRBJ2-1; a possible D gene is TRBD2 (5 bases). The V end was cut by 6 bases, the J end by 12 bases, with 19 bases between. CDR3 length: 13 residues. Germline loops: CDR1 SGHNT, CDR2 YYREEE (reference sequence). The CDR3 region is CASNDDAGRRQFF. CDR3 DNA: TGTGCCAGCAACGACGACGCGGGCCGGAGGCAGTTCTTC.

This clone was counted only a few times. J is TRBJ1-1 and V is TRBV27; D unclear. V dropped 0 bases and J dropped 4 bases, with 6 bases sitting between them. This CDR3 is built from 13 residues. CDR1 is MNHEY, CDR2 SMNVEV, per germline (reference sequence). The CDR3 coding sequence is TGTGCCAGCAGTTTATCGGAAATCACTGAAGCTTTCTTT. Translating it yields CASSLSEITEAFF.

The rearrangement uses TRBV30 and TRBJ2-6, with TRBD2 matching 8 bases. The V segment lost 4 bases and the J segment 2 bases; nucleotides outside the gene matches: 10. The CDR3 is made up of 17 amino acids. CDR1 is GTSNPN, CDR2 SVGIG, per germline (reference sequence). The CDR3 nucleotides are TGTGCCTGGAACCCCCCGGGAGGGCCCCCTGGGGCCAACGTCCTGACTTTC. Translation gives CAWNPPGGPPGANVLTF.

This clone was seen a few times. The V and J genes are TRBV13 and TRBJ1-5; D unresolved. The V end lost 2 bases, the J end lost 10 bases, and 12 bases lay between the germline ends. Germline CDR1 reads PRHDT; CDR2 reads FYEKMQ (reference sequence). This CDR3 comprises 13 residues. CDR3 sequence (DNA): TGTGCCAGCAGCTTACGTGGATCTGGTCCCCAGCATTTT. It is translated as CASSLRGSGPQHF.

The chain joins TRBV11-2 to TRBJ2-1; D is tentatively TRBD1 or TRBD2 (5 bases each). CDR3 length: 14 amino acids. Trimming removed 4 bases at V and 4 bases at J, with 11 bases between. Germline assignment: CDR1 SGHAT and CDR2 FQNNGV. The CDR3 region is CASSSEGRYNEQFF. DNA for the CDR3: TGTGCCAGCAGCTCAGAGGGACGGTACAATGAGCAGTTCTTC.

This clone was recorded only once. The gene calls are TRBV6-6 and TRBJ2-7; D is ambiguous. V was shortened by 0 bases and J by 3 bases, with 6 bases between the two germline ends. Germline CDR1 and CDR2: MNHNY and SVGAGI (reference sequence). The CDR3 covers 13 residues. The CDR3, as DNA: TGTGCCAGCAGTTACTCGTGGGGCTACGAGCAGTACTTC. Its protein product is CASSYSWGYEQYF.

The chain joins TRBV5-6 to TRBJ2-7; D gene ambiguous. Trimming removed 5 bases at V and 3 bases at J, with 9 bases between. CDR3 length: 12 amino acids. Germline V gives CDR1 SGHDT, CDR2 YYEEEE. The CDR3 bases are TGTGCCAGCAGTTCGGGTCGCTACGAGCAGTACTTC. Its translation is CASSSGRYEQYF.

The chain is built from TRBV30 and TRBJ2-7, with D perhaps assigned TRBD1 or TRBD2 (5 bases each). Germline assignment: CDR1 GTSNPN and CDR2 SVGIG (reference sequence). The CDR3 has 14 residues. V was clipped by 0 bases and J by 3 bases, with 12 bases between them. The CDR3 spells CAWSVGGFSYEQYF. The CDR3 DNA reads TGTGCCTGGAGTGTTGGGGGATTTAGCTACGAGCAGTACTTC.

The gene calls are TRBV13 and TRBJ1-2; TRBD1 matches 7 bases. V lost 5 bases to trimming and J lost 1 base; unmatched junction nucleotides: 4. The CDR3 has 14 residues. Germline CDR1 reads PRHDT; CDR2 reads FYEKMQ (reference sequence). CDR3 in amino acids: CASSPGQVNYGYTF. The CDR3 DNA sequence: TGTGCCAGCAGCCCCGGACAGGTTAACTATGGCTACACCTTC.

The DNA for the CDR3 is TGCAGCGTGGAGGTCTCTTCTACGCAGTATTTT. Amino acid sequence: CSVEVSSTQYF. The chain couples TRBV29-1 to TRBJ2-3, with D perhaps matching TRBD2 (5 bases). From germline, CDR1 is SQVTM and CDR2 ANQGSEA. The CDR3 consists of 11 residues. The V end was cut by 6 bases, the J end by 8 bases, with 12 bases between.